The source of this TCR beta chain is a study of blood T cells in healthy people across ages (dated by TCRdb to the mid-2010s). About the investigation overall: In model experiments, roughly one uniquely barcoded TCR beta cDNA molecule per two T cells was captured by template switching. Age-related changes in TCR beta repertoire diversity were measured in the study by deep sequencing normalized with unique cDNA molecular identifiers. The donors were split into four age groups: young (average about 15 years), middle-aged (roughly 40), aged (over 55) and long-lived (over 75). Two additional independent replicas of 1 million unique cDNA reads from the same blood draw were analyzed for two donors (one aged 18 to 30 and one aged 80 or older). To avoid experimental bias, donors of different ages were randomly spread across the sequencing lanes. What the authors observed across the whole study: Since profiling was done on bulk unsorted PBMCs, naive and antigen-experienced compartments could not be conclusively compared. Observed TCR beta diversity correlated strongly with the percentage of naive T cells measured by flow cytometry. Donor CMV infection status was unknown, potentially confounding age-related changes in expanded clonotypes. Compared with the aged group, more naive CD4+ T cells, fewer expanded clones and increased TCR diversity were shown by the long-lived group, suggesting age selection. Estimates of total diversity from one million sequenced T cells were regarded as lower bounds and underestimates. As age increased, observed TCR beta diversity per million T cells dropped in a roughly linear way, and a significant reduction was already evident by age approximately 40.

The roughly 39 donors, aged about 6 to 90 years, were systemically healthy Caucasian individuals from Russia. Around 10 milliliters of peripheral blood were collected from each donor into EDTA-treated Vacutainer tubes. Ficoll-Paque density-gradient centrifugation was used to isolate PBMCs, with at least 6.5 million per sample. Total RNA, at least 5 micrograms per sample, was extracted from PBMCs with Trizol reagent. For every donor, an aliquot of PBMCs went through flow cytometry to measure the percentages of naive CD45RAhigh/CD27high T cells. The CDR3 numbers 16 residues from cysteine through phenylalanine. CDR3 DNA is the only sequence kept; it has 48 bases, read in frame from the first base. CDR1 and CDR2 were assigned from the germline V gene (reference sequence) as LGHDT and YNNKEL. After removal of 0 bases from V and 3 bases from J, the junction retains 5 bases not matched to a gene. The library was obtained by 5' RACE. The reads were generated on an Illumina HiSeq 2500. A second PCR of roughly 6 to 12 cycles was run with a J-beta primer mix and a sample-barcoded 5' primer. Each TCR beta cDNA molecule received a unique molecular identifier from a template-switch 5' adaptor carrying 12 random nucleotides. Each sample yielded at least 2.5 million CDR3-containing paired-end reads. First-strand cDNA synthesis was performed from all RNA using the Mint cDNA synthesis kit, with priming by a TRBC-specific oligonucleotide. Following uracil-DNA glycosylase treatment, all cDNA underwent a first 18-cycle PCR with the universal primers M1SS and BC2_uni_R. The original pipeline was this. Normalization of each sample was performed by random selection of 1 million high-quality reads, each carrying a distinct molecular identifier. Instead of being binned into consensus sequences, reads that shared molecular identifiers were thrown out. MiTCR, set to a Q25 quality threshold and the strictest error-elimination algorithm, was used for CDR3 identification, clonotype clustering and error correction. A nonparametric unseen species model with Euler transformation was used to estimate lower-bound total TCR beta diversity. TCRdb's own reprocessing of the public reads used fastp at Q25 and MiXCR and kept productive beta chains. Rows are unified per CDR3 protein, each entry keeping the most common DNA and genes. What appears here as the V and J calls and clone size reflects TCRdb's work, not the paper's. Recorded for this sample are about 620,000 distinct CDR3 sequences; roughly 21% of them occurred a single time. 3.5% to 4% of the sample rests with the top ten.

Ten or more counts support this clonotype. Its target antigen remains unknown. Base-call qualities are not available, and no considerably larger clone is one nucleotide away. This TCR was recovered from a man in his 70s in good health. Specimen: blood. The sequence is built from TRBV3-1 and TRBJ2-7; 10 junctional bases match TRBD2. The DNA reads as follows: TGTGCCAGCAGCCAAGATTCGGCTAGCGGGAGCTACGAGCAGTACTTC. Its protein product is CASSQDSASGSYEQYF.